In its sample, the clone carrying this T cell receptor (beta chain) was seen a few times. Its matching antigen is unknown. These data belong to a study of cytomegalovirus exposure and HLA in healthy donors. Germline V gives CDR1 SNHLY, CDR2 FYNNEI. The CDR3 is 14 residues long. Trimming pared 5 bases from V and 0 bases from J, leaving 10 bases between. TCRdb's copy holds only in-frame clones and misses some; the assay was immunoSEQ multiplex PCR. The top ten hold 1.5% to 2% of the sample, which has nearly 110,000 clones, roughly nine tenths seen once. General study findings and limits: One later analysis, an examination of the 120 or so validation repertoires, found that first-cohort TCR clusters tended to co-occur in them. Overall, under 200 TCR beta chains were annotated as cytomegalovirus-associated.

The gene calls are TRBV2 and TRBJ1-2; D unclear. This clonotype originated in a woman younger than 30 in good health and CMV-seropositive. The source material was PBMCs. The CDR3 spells CASSLHRSNYGYTF. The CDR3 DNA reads TGTGCCAGCAGTTTGCACAGATCTAACTATGGCTACACCTTC. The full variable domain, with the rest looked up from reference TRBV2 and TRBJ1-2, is EPEVTQTPSHQVTQMGQEVILRCVPISNHLYFYWYRQILGQKVEFLVSFYNNEISEKSEIFDDQFSVERPDGSNFTLKIRSTKLEDSAMYFCASSLHRSNYGYTFGSGTRLTVV.